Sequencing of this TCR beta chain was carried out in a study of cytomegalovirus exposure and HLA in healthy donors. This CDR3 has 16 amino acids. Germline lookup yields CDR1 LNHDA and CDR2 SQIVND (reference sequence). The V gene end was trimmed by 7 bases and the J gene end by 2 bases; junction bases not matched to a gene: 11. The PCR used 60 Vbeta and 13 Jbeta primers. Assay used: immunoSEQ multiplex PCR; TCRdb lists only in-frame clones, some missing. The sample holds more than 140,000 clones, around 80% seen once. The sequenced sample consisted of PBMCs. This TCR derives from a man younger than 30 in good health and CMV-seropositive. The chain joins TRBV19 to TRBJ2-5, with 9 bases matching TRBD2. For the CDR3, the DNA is TGTGCCAGTACCTCGACTAGCGGCTCGGGTCAAGAGACCCAGTACTTC. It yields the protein CASTSTSGSGQETQYF.